This TCR beta chain was captured in a study of cytomegalovirus exposure and HLA in healthy donors. The PCR ran on 60 Vbeta and 13 Jbeta primers. Clones were sequenced by immunoSEQ multiplex PCR, and TCRdb holds only the in-frame ones, with some missing. The table lists some 110,000 clones, about 70% of them singletons. There are a few counts of this clone. Its target is not known. Findings and caveats of the study: Rarity characterized most TCR sequences, yet some public TCRs appeared in many donors.

Per the germline V gene, CDR1 is SGHDT and CDR2 is YYEEEE. V gave up 4 bases and J gave up 0 bases, with 11 bases separating them. This CDR3 region has 14 residues. Healthy donors of bone marrow made up the group. There were likely unrecorded immune exposures, though donors were nominally healthy when sampled. What was sequenced was PBMCs. This TCR derives from a man aged 30 to 39 in good health and CMV-seropositive. This chain joins TRBV5-6 and TRBJ2-7, with D possibly matching TRBD2 (5 bases). The CDR3 region is CASSPGVSSYEQYV. CDR3 nucleotides: TGTGCCAGCAGCCCCGGGGTATCCTCCTACGAGCAGTACGTC.